This T cell receptor beta chain was sequenced in a study of T cell responses to AZD1222 COVID-19 vaccine. CDR3 length: 13 residues. V was trimmed by 2 bases and J by 8 bases, leaving 12 bases between them. Germline CDR1 reads SGHAT; CDR2 reads FQNNGV. Profiling relied on immunoSEQ multiplex PCR, and the TCRdb table lists in-frame clones only, not all of them. Of 130,000 to 150,000 clones listed, over 75% are singletons. The sequence was obtained from an adult who received the MenACWY meningococcal vaccine as a control. This specimen consisted of peripheral blood, obtained 28 days after the second dose of the MenACWY control vaccine. The rearrangement links TRBV11-2 to TRBJ1-2; the D gene is possibly TRBD1 (5 bases). The CDR3 sequence is CASSLIGARGYTF. Written as DNA, the CDR3 is TGTGCCAGCAGCTTAATCGGGGCGCGGGGCTACACCTTC. The variable domain in full, with the rest retrieved from reference TRBV11-2 and TRBJ1-2, is EAGVAQSPRYKIIEKRQSVAFWCNPISGHATLYWYQQILGQGPKLLIQFQNNGVVDDSQLPKDRFSAERLKGVDSTLKIQPAKLEDSAVYLCASSLIGARGYTFGSGTRLTVV.